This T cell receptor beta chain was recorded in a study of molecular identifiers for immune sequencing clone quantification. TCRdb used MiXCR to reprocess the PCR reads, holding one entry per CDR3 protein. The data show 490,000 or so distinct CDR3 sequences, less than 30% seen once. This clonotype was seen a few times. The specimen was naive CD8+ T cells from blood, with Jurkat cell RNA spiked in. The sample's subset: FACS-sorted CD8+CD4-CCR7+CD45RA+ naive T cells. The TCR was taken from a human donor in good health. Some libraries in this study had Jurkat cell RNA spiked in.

DNA for the CDR3: TGTGCCAGTGGGCCGGGGCGGTGGAGCACAGATACGCAGTATTTT. It translates to CASGPGRWSTDTQYF. The chain is built from TRBV27 and TRBJ2-3; D may be TRBD1 or TRBD2 (5 bases each). The CDR3 has 15 residues. V lost 9 bases and J lost 0, with 16 bases in between. CDR1 is MNHEY, CDR2 SMNVEV, per germline (reference sequence).